The 26 T cell receptor beta chains below were found in one sample sequenced in a study of T-cell reconstitution after alpha-beta-depleted transplantation in children. TCRbeta library preparation incorporated unique molecular identifiers. Using its own MiXCR run on the PCR reads, TCRdb lists one record per CDR3 protein. Altogether roughly 310,000 distinct CDR3 sequences are present, approximately 23% being singletons, with the ten largest covering approximately 11%. The input for sequencing was PBMCs, mostly from graft donor cells, taken 180 days after TCRalphabeta/CD19-depleted stem cell transplant. The receptors derive from a male patient aged 10 to 17 who had a stem cell transplant for acute lymphoblastic leukemia, so the T cells may come from the graft donor.

The chain uses TRBV18 and TRBJ2-5, with 9 bases fitting TRBD1. Germline V CDR1 and CDR2: KGHSH, LQKENI. The CDR3 runs to 15 residues. V lost 3 bases to trimming and J lost 2 bases; unmatched junction nucleotides: 4. The CDR3 is CASSPGTGLQETQYF. As DNA, the CDR3 is TGTGCCAGCTCACCCGGGACAGGGTTGCAAGAGACCCAGTACTTC. The complete variable domain, with remaining parts taken from reference TRBV18 and TRBJ2-5, reads NAGVMQNPRHLVRRRGQEARLRCSPMKGHSHVYWYRQLPEEGLKFMVYLQKENIIDESGMPKERFSAEFPKEGPSILRIQQVVRGDSAAYFCASSPGTGLQETQYFGPGTRLLVL.

This clonotype was observed a few times. The chain uses TRBV5-1 and TRBJ2-7, with 10 bases fitting TRBD1. Trimming took 3 bases from V and 2 from J; bases not matched to a gene: 5. Germline loops: CDR1 SGHRS, CDR2 YFSETQ. The CDR3 has 15 residues. CDR3 nucleotides: TGCGCCAGCAGCTCTACGACAGGGGGCCCCTACGAGCAGTACTTC. It codes for CASSSTTGGPYEQYF.

This sequence joins TRBV5-1 and TRBJ2-7; 7 bases align to TRBD1. This CDR3 region has 13 residues. The trim removed 2 bases at V and 3 bases at J, leaving 2 bases unmatched. Germline V gives CDR1 SGHRS, CDR2 YFSETQ. The CDR3, as DNA: TGCGCCAGCAGCTTCACAGGGGACTACGAGCAGTACTTC. This translates into CASSFTGDYEQYF.

The chain links TRBV4-1 to TRBJ2-2, with 10 bases aligning to TRBD2. The junction had 7 bases not matched to a gene; V was cut back by 4 bases and J by 5 bases. This CDR3 contains 16 residues. Per germline, CDR1 MGHRA and CDR2 YSYEKL. CDR3 DNA sequence: TGCGCCAGCAGCCCGCTAGCGGGAGTGGTAACCGGGGAGCTGTTTTTT. Amino acids: CASSPLAGVVTGELFF.

The chain has TRBV5-6 and TRBJ1-1; unclear D gene. V lost 2 bases to trimming and J lost 8 bases, with 7 bases between them. CDR3 length: 11 amino acids. Germline lookup yields CDR1 SGHDT and CDR2 YYEEEE. DNA of the CDR3: TGTGCCAGCAGCTTCCTCCGGGAAGCTTTCTTT. Protein product: CASSFLREAFF.

The CDR3 spells CASTSRARNTEAFF. As DNA, the CDR3 is TGTGCCAGCACGTCCCGGGCCAGGAACACTGAAGCTTTCTTT. V gene TRBV6-1 combines with J gene TRBJ1-1, with unresolved D. The CDR3 sequence is 14 residues long. Germline V lookup: CDR1 MNHNS, CDR2 SASEGT. Between the trimmed V and J ends, which lost 7 bases and 1 base, there was a span of 13 bases.

The chain uses TRBV5-1 and TRBJ2-3; D is undetermined. Germline V gene sequence: CDR1 SGHRS, CDR2 YFSETQ. V lost 4 bases to trimming and J lost 2 bases, with 11 bases between them. The CDR3 consists of 14 residues. CDR3 DNA: TGCGCCAGCAGCGTGACCGTTATCACAGATACGCAGTATTTT. This translates into CASSVTVITDTQYF.

This clonotype came up a few times. The V call is TRBV27, the J call TRBJ2-5; D is possibly TRBD1 (6 bases). From germline, CDR1 is MNHEY and CDR2 SMNVEV (reference sequence). The CDR3 length is 14 residues. V lost 5 bases, J lost 5 bases, and 15 bases lay in between. CDR3 protein: CASSANRARETQYF. The CDR3 DNA reads TGTGCCAGCAGTGCTAACAGGGCACGGGAGACCCAGTACTTC.

This clonotype was observed a handful of times. The chain links TRBV27 to TRBJ2-2; no firm D call. Germline assignment: CDR1 MNHEY and CDR2 SMNVEV (reference sequence). Trimming stripped 4 bases from V and 4 bases from J, with 10 bases between. This CDR3 comprises 14 residues. The CDR3 loop reads CASSYGPLTGELFF. The CDR3 region has the DNA TGTGCCAGCAGTTACGGGCCACTCACCGGGGAGCTGTTTTTT.

The chain couples TRBV12-3 or TRBV12-4 to TRBJ1-2, with a weak D call TRBD1 (5 bases). The CDR3 is made up of 12 amino acids. The germline V and J ends were trimmed by 6 bases and 4 bases, with 9 bases remaining between them. CDR3 region: CASRDKRYGYTF. The CDR3 bases are TGTGCCAGCAGGGACAAGCGCTATGGCTACACCTTC.

The gene calls are TRBV9 and TRBJ2-2; 8 bases map to TRBD2. This CDR3 has 17 residues. Germline V gives CDR1 SGDLS, CDR2 YYNGEE. Losses at the gene ends were 2 bases for V and 2 bases for J; bases not matched to a gene: 8. The CDR3 loop reads CASSVQLAGVNTGELFF. The CDR3 nucleotides read TGTGCCAGCAGCGTGCAGCTAGCGGGCGTCAACACCGGGGAGCTGTTTTTT.

This chain connects TRBV12-3 or TRBV12-4 to TRBJ2-7, with TRBD1 matching over 9 bases. V gave up 5 bases and J gave up 2 bases; unmatched junction bases: 7. There are 15 residues in the CDR3. The CDR3 sequence is CASSPSGQGTYEQYF. The CDR3 coding sequence is TGTGCCAGCAGTCCATCGGGACAGGGAACCTACGAGCAGTACTTC.

The table lists this clonotype with a few counts. V and J are TRBV6-1 and TRBJ2-2; D is possibly TRBD2 (6 bases). Germline CDR1 MNHNS, CDR2 SASEGT. Between the trimmed V and J ends, which lost 10 bases and 5 bases, there was a span of 23 bases. The CDR3 is 16 amino acids. This chain's CDR3 is CATNTHGGRRTGELFF. CDR3 sequence (DNA): TGTGCCACCAATACCCATGGGGGGAGGAGGACCGGGGAGCTGTTTTTT.

V usage is TRBV18 and J usage is TRBJ1-1; D possibly corresponds to TRBD1 (5 bases). Germline values: CDR1 KGHSH, CDR2 LQKENI. Deletions cut 3 bases from V and 1 base from J, with 12 bases between. The CDR3 covers 15 residues. CDR3 loop: CASSPHLDKNTEAFF. The CDR3 nucleotides read TGTGCCAGCTCACCTCACCTGGACAAGAACACTGAAGCTTTCTTT.

The sample holds a few counts of this clonotype. V and J are TRBV9 and TRBJ2-3; tentative D call: TRBD2 (6 bases). CDR1 is SGDLS and CDR2 is YYNGEE in the germline V gene. The length of the CDR3 is 16 residues. Trimming shortened V by 2 bases and J by 3 bases, and 16 bases separated the two germline ends. In DNA form, the CDR3 reads TGTGCCAGCAGCGTTCGGGGGAGATGGGGTACAGATACGCAGTATTTT. It translates to CASSVRGRWGTDTQYF.

This chain links TRBV12-3 or TRBV12-4 with TRBJ1-2; TRBD1 matches 8 bases. CDR3 length: 16 residues. Trimming cost V 3 bases and J 6 bases; bases outside gene matches: 12. The CDR3 reads CASSFGTGPLGDGYTF. Here the CDR3 DNA reads TGTGCCAGCAGTTTCGGGACAGGCCCCCTCGGGGATGGCTACACCTTC.

This clonotype was picked up a small number of times. This sequence joins TRBV20-1 and TRBJ2-3; 7 nucleotides align to TRBD2. V trimming: 5 bases; J trimming: 6 bases; junction bases outside the gene matches: 11. Germline lookup yields CDR1 DFQATT and CDR2 SNEGSKA (reference sequence). The CDR3 extends over 14 amino acids. As DNA, the CDR3 is TGCAGTGCTGTGCAGCGGGAACCCCCCGATACGCAGTATTTT. Amino acid sequence: CSAVQREPPDTQYF.

The rearrangement uses TRBV27 and TRBJ2-3, with no clear D. CDR3 length: 13 residues. The V and J ends lost 1 base and 1 base respectively, with 3 bases between them. The V gene's germline CDR1 is MNHEY and CDR2 SMNVEV (reference sequence). Here the CDR3 DNA reads TGTGCCAGCAGTTTATTGGGCACAGATACGCAGTATTTT. Translating gives CASSLLGTDTQYF.

This clonotype was counted a few times. V usage is TRBV2 and J usage is TRBJ2-5; the D call may be TRBD1 or TRBD2 (7 bases each). This CDR3 is built from 16 residues. Trimming removed 5 bases at V and 5 bases at J, with 21 bases between. Germline V lookup: CDR1 SNHLY, CDR2 FYNNEI. This CDR3 reads CASSRTGAGRRETQYF. DNA of the CDR3: TGTGCCAGCAGTAGGACAGGAGCGGGACGGCGGGAGACCCAGTACTTC.

The rearrangement links TRBV11-2 to TRBJ2-7; no firm D call. Germline V gene sequence: CDR1 SGHAT, CDR2 FQNNGV. This CDR3 region has 14 residues. Trimming took 4 bases from V and 3 from J, leaving 13 bases between them. DNA of the CDR3: TGTGCCAGCAGCTCCCTACAGAGAAGCTACGAGCAGTACTTC. Translating it yields CASSSLQRSYEQYF.

This sequence joins TRBV24-1 and TRBJ2-1, with D maybe TRBD1 (6 bases). Trimming removed 5 bases from V and 0 bases from J, with 13 bases in between. The CDR3 runs 16 residues. Germline lookup yields CDR1 KGHDR and CDR2 SFDVKD. CDR3 amino acids: CATSGTTGSSYNEQFF. CDR3 nucleotides: TGTGCCACCAGTGGAACCACAGGGAGCTCCTACAATGAGCAGTTCTTC.

This clonotype came up many times. The V call is TRBV7-9, the J call TRBJ2-1, with a possible D match to TRBD1 (7 bases). With 4 bases removed from V and 8 bases from J, the gap between germline ends came to 18 bases. The CDR3 is made up of 15 amino acids. Germline CDR1 is SEHNR and CDR2 is FQNEAQ (reference sequence). CDR3 DNA: TGTGCCAGCAGCTCTACGACAGGGAGGATTTATGAGCAGTTCTTC. It is translated as CASSSTTGRIYEQFF.

The gene calls are TRBV5-1 and TRBJ2-5; 16 bases are a match to TRBD2. The V gene's germline CDR1 is SGHRS and CDR2 YFSETQ. The CDR3 length is 15 residues. Trimming cost V 7 bases and J 5 bases; bases outside gene matches: 5. The CDR3, as DNA: TGCGCCAGCGCAGGGACTAGCGGGAGGGCCGAGACCCAGTACTTC. The encoded protein is CASAGTSGRAETQYF.

Notes on this clonotype: The junction shows a germline mismatch at one end, possibly a read error. The rearrangement uses TRBV7-6 and TRBJ1-2; 7 nucleotides match TRBD1. The CDR3 length is 14 residues. CDR1 and CDR2 from the germline V gene are SGHVS and FNYEAQ. The CDR3 nucleotides are TGTGCCAGCAGCCCCTCGACAGGGTTCTATGGCGACACCTTC. It yields the protein CASSPSTGFYGDTF.

The chain links TRBV19 to TRBJ1-1; 9 positions agree with TRBD1. There are 14 residues in the CDR3. With 4 bases clipped from V and 6 bases from J, the junction kept 6 bases outside the gene matches. In germline, CDR1 is LNHDA, CDR2 SQIVND (reference sequence). The CDR3 loop reads CASSRTGDGAEAFF. The CDR3 DNA sequence: TGTGCCAGTAGTAGGACAGGGGATGGGGCTGAAGCTTTCTTT.

The genes are TRBV20-1 and TRBJ2-3, with D possibly matching TRBD2 (5 bases). The CDR3 length is 14 residues. Germline loops: CDR1 DFQATT, CDR2 SNEGSKA (reference sequence). V was shortened by 1 base and J by 2 bases, with 10 bases between the two germline ends. The CDR3 DNA reads TGCAGTGCTAGAGTACCCGGGAACACAGATACGCAGTATTTT. Protein: CSARVPGNTDTQYF.